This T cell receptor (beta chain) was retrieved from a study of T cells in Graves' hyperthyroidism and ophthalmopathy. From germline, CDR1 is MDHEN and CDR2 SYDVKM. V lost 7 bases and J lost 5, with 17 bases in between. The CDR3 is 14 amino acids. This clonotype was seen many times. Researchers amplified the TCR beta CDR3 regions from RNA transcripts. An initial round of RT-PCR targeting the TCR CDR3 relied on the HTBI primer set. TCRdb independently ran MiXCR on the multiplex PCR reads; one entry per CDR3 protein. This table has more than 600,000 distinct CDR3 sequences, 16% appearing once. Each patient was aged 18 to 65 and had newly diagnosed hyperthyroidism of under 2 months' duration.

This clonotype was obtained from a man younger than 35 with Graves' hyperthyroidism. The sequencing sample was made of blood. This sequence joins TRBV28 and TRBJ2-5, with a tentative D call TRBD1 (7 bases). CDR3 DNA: TGTGCCAGCAATCAAGACAGGGCGGGGGAGACCCAGTACTTC. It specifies CASNQDRAGETQYF. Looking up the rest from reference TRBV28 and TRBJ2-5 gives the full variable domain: DVKVTQSSRYLVKRTGEKVFLECVQDMDHENMFWYRQDPGLGLRLIYFSYDVKMKEKGDIPEGYSVSREKKERFSLILESASTNQTSMYLCASNQDRAGETQYFGPGTRLLVL.